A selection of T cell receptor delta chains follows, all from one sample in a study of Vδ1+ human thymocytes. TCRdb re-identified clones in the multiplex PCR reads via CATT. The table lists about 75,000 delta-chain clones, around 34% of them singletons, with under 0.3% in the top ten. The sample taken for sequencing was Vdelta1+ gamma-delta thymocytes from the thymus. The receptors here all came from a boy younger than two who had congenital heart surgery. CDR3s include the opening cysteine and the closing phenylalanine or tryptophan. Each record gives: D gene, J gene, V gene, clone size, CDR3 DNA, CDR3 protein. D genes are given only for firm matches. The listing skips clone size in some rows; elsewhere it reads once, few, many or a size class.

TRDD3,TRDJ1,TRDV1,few,TGTGCTCTTGGGGAAGTCGAGGGGCAACTGGGGGATAAACCATACACCGATAAACTCATCTTT,CALGEVEGQLGDKPYTDKLIF
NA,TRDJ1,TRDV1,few,TGTGCTCTTGGGGATGTGGGGCCCTCCCTCCGCCTCGACTGGTCCTCCACCGATAAACTCATCTTT,CALGDVGPSLRLDWSSTDKLIF
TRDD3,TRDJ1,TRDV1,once,TGTGCTCTTGGGGAACTCGTCCTCCCAACAGTTCAGGGGGATGGCGTGACCGATAAACTCATCTTT,CALGELVLPTVQGDGVTDKLIF
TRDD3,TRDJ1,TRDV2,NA,TGTGCCTGTGACACCACGTCTGGGGGATACATGGTGCCCGATAAACTCATCTTT,CACDTTSGGYMVPDKLIF
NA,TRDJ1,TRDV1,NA,TGTGCTCTTGGGGAACACGACTACGTGAGCTGGCGGTACACCGATAAACTCATCTTT,CALGEHDYVSWRYTDKLIF
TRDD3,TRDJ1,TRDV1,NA,TGTGCTCTTGGGGAACTAGTCAGGGCTTCCCTCCGAACTGGGGAAGGGTTCGATAAACTCATCTTT,CALGELVRASLRTGEGFDKLIF
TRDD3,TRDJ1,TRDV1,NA,TGTGCTCTTGGGGAAGGTGGGACCCTACTATCAGACTGGGGGATACGAGAGGATAAACTCATCTTT,CALGEGGTLLSDWGIREDKLIF
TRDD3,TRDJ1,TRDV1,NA,TGTGCTCTTGGGGAACGGCCCCACTGGGGGATAATGGAGGCCGATAAACTCATCTTT,CALGERPHWGIMEADKLIF
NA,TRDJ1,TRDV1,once,TGTGCTCTTGGGGGTTATCTGGGTGAGTCGTACACCGATAAACTCATCTTT,CALGGYLGESYTDKLIF
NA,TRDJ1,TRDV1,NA,TGTGCTCTTGGGAAACTACGGTCTATCCCCGATAAACTCATCTTT,CALGKLRSIPDKLIF
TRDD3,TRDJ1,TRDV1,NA,TGTGCTCTTGGGGAACGGAATACCTTCCTACGGCCACTGGGGGATACATGGTGGGCCGATAAACTCATCTTT,CALGERNTFLRPLGDTWWADKLIF
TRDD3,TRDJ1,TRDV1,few,TGTGCTCTTGGTTACTGGGGGGACACCGATAAACTCATCTTT,CALGYWGDTDKLIF
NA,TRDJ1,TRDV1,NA,TGTGCTCTTGGATCCTCCAATTTCCTAGGAACATACGAGTACTGGGTGCACGATAAACTCATCTTT,CALGSSNFLGTYEYWVHDKLIF
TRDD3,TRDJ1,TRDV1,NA,TGTGCTCTTGGGGAACTTAGAGCTTACTGGGGGATTCCCGGCCGGGACACCGATAAACTCATCTTT,CALGELRAYWGIPGRDTDKLIF
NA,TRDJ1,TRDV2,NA,TGTGCCTGTGCAAACTTACCCCTAGCCGATAAACTCATCTTT,CACANLPLADKLIF
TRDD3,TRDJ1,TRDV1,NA,TGTGCTCTTGGGGAACTAGGAAGGGAATCCTGTACTGGGGGATACGGCTGCCGGTACACCGATAAACTCATCTTT,CALGELGRESCTGGYGCRYTDKLIF
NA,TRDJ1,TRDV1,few,TGTGCTCTTGGGGAAGAATGGGCGAAGTACACCGATAAACTCATCTTT,CALGEEWAKYTDKLIF